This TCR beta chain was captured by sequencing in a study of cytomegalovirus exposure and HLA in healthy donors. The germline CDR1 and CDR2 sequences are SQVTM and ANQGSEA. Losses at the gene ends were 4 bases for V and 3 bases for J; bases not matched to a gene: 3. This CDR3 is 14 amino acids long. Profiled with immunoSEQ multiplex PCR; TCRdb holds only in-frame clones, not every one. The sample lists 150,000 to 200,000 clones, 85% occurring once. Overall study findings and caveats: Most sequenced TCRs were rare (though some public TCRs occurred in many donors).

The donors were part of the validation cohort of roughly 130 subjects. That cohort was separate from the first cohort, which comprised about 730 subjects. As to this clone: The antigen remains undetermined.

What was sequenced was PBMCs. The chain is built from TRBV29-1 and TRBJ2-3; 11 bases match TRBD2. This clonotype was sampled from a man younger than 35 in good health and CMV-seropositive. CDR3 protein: CSVGLAGFTDTQYF. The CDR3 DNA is TGCAGCGTTGGACTAGCGGGATTTACAGATACGCAGTATTTT.